These T cell receptor beta chains were read from a single sample in a study of blood T cell repertoires in COVID-19. Method: immunoSEQ multiplex PCR; TCRdb's copy keeps in-frame clones and lacks some. The data hold some 190,000 clones, with 80% observed a single time. Sequenced material: PBMCs or T cells enriched from blood (not recorded which). All receptors come from a man in his sixties who had been exposed to COVID-19. The CDR3 runs from the conserved cysteine through the conserved F or W. The D gene is left open where the match is weak. Only some rows state a clone size, as once, few, many or a class for expanded clones.

j_call,v_call,clone_size,d_call,cdr3_nt,cdr3_aa
TRBJ2-3,TRBV4-3,once,-,TGCGCCAGCAGCCAGGGCGCCCAACAGGGCACAGATACGCAGTATTTT,CASSQGAQQGTDTQYF
TRBJ1-4,TRBV5-1,-,TRBD1,TGCGCCAGCAGCTGGACCAGGGGGAATGAAAAACTGTTTTTT,CASSWTRGNEKLFF
TRBJ2-1,TRBV7-9,few,TRBD2,TGTGCCAGCAGCGTGGGACTAGCGGCGAAGGGTGAGCAGTTCTTC,CASSVGLAAKGEQFF
TRBJ1-2,TRBV29-1,-,TRBD1,TGCAGCGTGGGACAGGGGAACTATGGCTACACCTTC,CSVGQGNYGYTF
TRBJ2-2,TRBV6-6,-,-,TGTGCCAGCAGTTCGTCAGGTCTCACCGGGGAGCTGTTTTTT,CASSSSGLTGELFF
TRBJ1-6,TRBV6-5,-,-,TGTGCCAGCAGTTCGGCGTCGGGACAAACACCCCTCCACTTT,CASSSASGQTPLHF
TRBJ1-4,TRBV19,-,-,TGTGCCAGTAGTGATACAGGGCCAGATGGAAAACTGTTTTTT,CASSDTGPDGKLFF
TRBJ1-5,TRBV12-2,-,-,TGTGCAAGTCGCTCGGAAGGGCCCAGGGGGTATCAGCCCCAGCATTTT,CASRSEGPRGYQPQHF
TRBJ1-2,TRBV7-3,-,-,TGTGCCAGCAGCCATGCGGGGGATCGCTATGGCTACACCTTC,CASSHAGDRYGYTF
TRBJ2-1,TRBV27,-,-,TGTGCCAGCAACGGACTTGCCTCCTACAATGAGCAGTTCTTC,CASNGLASYNEQFF
TRBJ2-1,TRBV5-1,once,-,TGCGCCAGCAGCTTGGGGGCGGACGGAGGGAATGAGCAGTTCTTC,CASSLGADGGNEQFF
TRBJ2-3,TRBV4-3,once,TRBD1,TGCGCCAGCAGCCACGCCGACAGGGCGAGCACAGATACGCAGTATTTT,CASSHADRASTDTQYF
TRBJ2-5,TRBV24-1,-,-,TGTGCCACCAGTGATGTCGTCCTGGAGACCCAGTACTTC,CATSDVVLETQYF
TRBJ1-5,TRBV24-1,-,TRBD1,TGTGCCACCAGTGGCCACAGGGGGTCGGGGAATCAGCCCCAGCATTTT,CATSGHRGSGNQPQHF
TRBJ2-2,TRBV11-1,-,-,TGTGCCAGCAGCCTTACAGGGTACACCGGGGAGCTGTTTTTT,CASSLTGYTGELFF
TRBJ1-5,TRBV19,-,-,TGTGCCAGTAGTATCGGCGCAGGGAGGAAGGAGCCCCAGCATTTT,CASSIGAGRKEPQHF
TRBJ2-5,TRBV18,many,TRBD1,TGTGCCAGCTCACCAACCACAGGGGGTAGTCGAGGCGAGACCCAGTACTTC,CASSPTTGGSRGETQYF
TRBJ2-7,TRBV18,-,-,TGTGCCAGCTCCACCGGGGTCGGACTACCTACGGATGAGCAGTACTTC,CASSTGVGLPTDEQYF
TRBJ2-1,TRBV19,-,TRBD2,TGTGCCAGTAGTATGACTAGCGGGAGCTCCTACAATGAGCAGTTCTTC,CASSMTSGSSYNEQFF
TRBJ1-1,TRBV7-9,few,-,TGTGCCAGCAGCCCCAGCGGAGCGCCTGAAGCTTTCTTT,CASSPSGAPEAFF
TRBJ2-1,TRBV7-2,-,-,TGTGCCAGCAGCAACCGGGTCGACCCTTACAATGAGCAGTTCTTC,CASSNRVDPYNEQFF
TRBJ2-2,TRBV3-1/TRBV3-2,many,-,TGTGCCAGCAGCCAAGGAAAGGGGGTGGACACCGGGGAGCTGTTTTTT,CASSQGKGVDTGELFF
TRBJ2-5,TRBV30,once,-,TGTGCCTGGAGGGGCTGGGAGACCCAGTACTTC,CAWRGWETQYF
TRBJ2-6,TRBV7-9,-,-,TGTGCCAGCAGCTTAGTGAGGGCTGGGGCCAACGTCCTGACTTTC,CASSLVRAGANVLTF
TRBJ2-7,TRBV9,-,-,TGTGCCAGCAGCGTAGAGGCGGGGAGCTCCTACGAGCAGTACTTC,CASSVEAGSSYEQYF
TRBJ2-5,TRBV6-1,-,-,TGTGCCAGCAGTGACCCCCTTCGGTCTCTGGAGACCCAGTACTTC,CASSDPLRSLETQYF
TRBJ2-3,TRBV2,-,-,TGTGCCAGCAGTGAAGCCTACAGAGATACGCAGTATTTT,CASSEAYRDTQYF
TRBJ2-1,TRBV7-3,-,TRBD1,TGTGCCAGCAGCCACGGGACAGGGGGCGATGAGCAGTTCTTC,CASSHGTGGDEQFF
TRBJ1-4,TRBV19,-,TRBD1,TGTGCCAGTACCGCCTCGACAGGGGGCGTTGAAAAACTGTTTTTT,CASTASTGGVEKLFF
TRBJ1-2,TRBV28,once,-,TGTGCCAGCAGTCCCCTCCTCGGGAACTATGGCTACACCTTC,CASSPLLGNYGYTF
TRBJ2-7,TRBV10-3,few,-,TGTGCCATCAGAGGGGCCGGGGGTGAGTATGAGCAGTACTTC,CAIRGAGGEYEQYF
TRBJ2-3,TRBV18,-,-,TGTGCCAGCTGGAGCGGAGCTGGGTTGGGGACGCAGTATTTT,CASWSGAGLGTQYF
TRBJ1-2,TRBV6-1,-,-,TGTGCCAGCAGTGAATCGGACAGAAGATATGGCTACACCTTC,CASSESDRRYGYTF
TRBJ2-7,TRBV7-2,-,TRBD1,TGTGCCAGCAGCTTAGTTGGGGGGACAGGGGGTTACGAGCAGTACTTC,CASSLVGGTGGYEQYF
TRBJ2-1,TRBV9,-,TRBD2,TGTGCCAGCAGCGTAGACTTTGGGAGACTAGCGGGTAATGAGCAGTTCTTC,CASSVDFGRLAGNEQFF
TRBJ2-1,TRBV27,-,-,TGTGCCAGCAGTTTAGGACATTCCCAGAGCTACAATGAGCAGTTCTTC,CASSLGHSQSYNEQFF
TRBJ2-3,TRBV6-2/TRBV6-3,-,-,TGTGCCAGCACCCCGGGCACTGACACAGATACGCAGTATTTT,CASTPGTDTDTQYF